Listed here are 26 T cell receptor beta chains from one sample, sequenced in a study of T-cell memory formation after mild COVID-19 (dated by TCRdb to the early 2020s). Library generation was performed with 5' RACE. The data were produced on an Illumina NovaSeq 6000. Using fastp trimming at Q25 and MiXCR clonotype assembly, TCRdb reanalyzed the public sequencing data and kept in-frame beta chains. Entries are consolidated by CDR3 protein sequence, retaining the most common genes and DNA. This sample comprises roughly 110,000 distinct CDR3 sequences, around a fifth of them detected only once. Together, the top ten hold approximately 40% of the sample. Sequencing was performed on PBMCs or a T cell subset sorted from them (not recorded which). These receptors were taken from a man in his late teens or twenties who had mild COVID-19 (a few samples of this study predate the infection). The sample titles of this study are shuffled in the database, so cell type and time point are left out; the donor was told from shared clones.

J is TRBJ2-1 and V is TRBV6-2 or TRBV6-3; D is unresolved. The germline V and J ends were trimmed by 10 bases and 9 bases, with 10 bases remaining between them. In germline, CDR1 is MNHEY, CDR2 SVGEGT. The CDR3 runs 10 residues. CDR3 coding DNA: TGTGCCACCGCGATGGGTGAGCAGTTCTTC. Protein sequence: CATAMGEQFF.

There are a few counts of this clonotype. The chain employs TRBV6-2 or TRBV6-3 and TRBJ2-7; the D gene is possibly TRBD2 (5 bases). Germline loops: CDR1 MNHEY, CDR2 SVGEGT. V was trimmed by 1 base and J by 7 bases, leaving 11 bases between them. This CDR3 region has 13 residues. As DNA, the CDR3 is TGTGCCAGCAGTTACTACGGGGTTGGGGAGCAGTACTTC. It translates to CASSYYGVGEQYF.

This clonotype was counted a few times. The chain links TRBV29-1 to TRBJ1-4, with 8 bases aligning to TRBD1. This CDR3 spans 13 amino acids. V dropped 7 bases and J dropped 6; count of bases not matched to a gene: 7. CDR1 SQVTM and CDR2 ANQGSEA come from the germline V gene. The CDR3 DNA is TGCAGCGGCCAGGGGGCAGTTGATGAAAAACTGTTTTTT. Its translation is CSGQGAVDEKLFF.

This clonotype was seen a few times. The CDR3 region has the DNA TGCAGTGCTAGAGGGGACAGGGGGCTATCCTACGAGCAGTACGTC. It translates to CSARGDRGLSYEQYV. J is TRBJ2-7 and V is TRBV20-1, with 12 nucleotides matching TRBD1. The CDR3 is 15 residues long. J lost 1 base, V lost 1 base, and 2 bases had no gene match. The germline V gene encodes CDR1 DFQATT and CDR2 SNEGSKA (reference sequence).

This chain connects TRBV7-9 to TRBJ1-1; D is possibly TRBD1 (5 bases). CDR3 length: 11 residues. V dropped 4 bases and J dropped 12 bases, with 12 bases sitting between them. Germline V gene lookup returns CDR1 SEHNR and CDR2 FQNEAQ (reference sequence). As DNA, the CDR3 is TGTGCCAGCAGCTCGGACATACGACCTTTCTTT. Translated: CASSSDIRPFF.

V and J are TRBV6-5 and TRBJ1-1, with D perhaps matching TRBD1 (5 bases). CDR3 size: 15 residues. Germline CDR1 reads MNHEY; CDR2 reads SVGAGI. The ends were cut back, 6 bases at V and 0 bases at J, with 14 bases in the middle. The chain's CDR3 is CASRRRQLMNTEAFF. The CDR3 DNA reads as TGTGCCAGCAGACGAAGACAGCTAATGAACACTGAAGCTTTCTTT.

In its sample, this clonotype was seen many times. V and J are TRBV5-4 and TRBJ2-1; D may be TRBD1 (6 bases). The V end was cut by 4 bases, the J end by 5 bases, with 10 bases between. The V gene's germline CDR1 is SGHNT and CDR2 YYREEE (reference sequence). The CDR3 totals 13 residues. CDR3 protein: CASSGDNHNEQFF. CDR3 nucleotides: TGTGCCAGCAGCGGGGACAACCACAATGAGCAGTTCTTC.

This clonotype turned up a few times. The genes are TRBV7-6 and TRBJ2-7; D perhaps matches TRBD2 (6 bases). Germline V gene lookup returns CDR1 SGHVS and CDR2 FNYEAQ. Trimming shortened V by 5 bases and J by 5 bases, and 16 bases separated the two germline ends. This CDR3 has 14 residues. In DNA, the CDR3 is TGTGCCAGCAGCCCCGGGACTCGCGTTAACGAGCAGTACTTC. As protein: CASSPGTRVNEQYF. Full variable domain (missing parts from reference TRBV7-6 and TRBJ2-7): GAGVSQSPRYKVTKRGQDVALRCDPISGHVSLYWYRQALGQGPEFLTYFNYEAQQDKSGLPNDRFSAERPEGSISTLTIQRTEQRDSAMYRCASSPGTRVNEQYFGPGTRLTVT.

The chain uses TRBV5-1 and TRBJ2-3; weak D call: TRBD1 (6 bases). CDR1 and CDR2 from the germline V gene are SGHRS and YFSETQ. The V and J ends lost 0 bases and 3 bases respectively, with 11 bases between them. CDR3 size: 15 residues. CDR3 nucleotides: TGCGCCAGCAGCTTGGTAGGGGGTTCGACAGATACGCAGTATTTT. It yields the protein CASSLVGGSTDTQYF.

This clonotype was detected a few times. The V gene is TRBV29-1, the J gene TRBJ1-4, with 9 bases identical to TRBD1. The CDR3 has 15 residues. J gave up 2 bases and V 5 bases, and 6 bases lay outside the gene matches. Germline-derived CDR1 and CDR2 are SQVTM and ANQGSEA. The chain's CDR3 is CSVNRGQGTNEKLFF. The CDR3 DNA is TGCAGCGTTAATCGCGGACAGGGGACTAATGAAAAACTGTTTTTT.

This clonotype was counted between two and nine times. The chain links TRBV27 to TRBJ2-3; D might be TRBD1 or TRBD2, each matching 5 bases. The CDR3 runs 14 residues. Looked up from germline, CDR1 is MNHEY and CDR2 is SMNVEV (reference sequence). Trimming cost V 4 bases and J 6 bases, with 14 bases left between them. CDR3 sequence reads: CASSWITGLDTQYF. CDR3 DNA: TGTGCCAGCAGTTGGATAACGGGGCTCGATACGCAGTATTTT.

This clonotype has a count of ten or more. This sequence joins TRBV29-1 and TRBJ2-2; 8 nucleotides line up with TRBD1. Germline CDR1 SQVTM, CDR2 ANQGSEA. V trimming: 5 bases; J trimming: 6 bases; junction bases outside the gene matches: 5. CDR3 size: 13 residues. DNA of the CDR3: TGCAGCGTTTCTACAGGGGGAGCCGGGGAGCTGTTTTTT. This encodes CSVSTGGAGELFF.

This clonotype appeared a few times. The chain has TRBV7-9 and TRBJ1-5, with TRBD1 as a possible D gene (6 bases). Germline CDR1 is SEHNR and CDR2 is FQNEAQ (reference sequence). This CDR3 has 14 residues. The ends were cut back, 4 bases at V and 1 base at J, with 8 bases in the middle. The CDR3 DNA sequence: TGTGCCAGCAGCTCAGGGGAGAGCAATCAGCCCCAGCATTTT. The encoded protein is CASSSGESNQPQHF.

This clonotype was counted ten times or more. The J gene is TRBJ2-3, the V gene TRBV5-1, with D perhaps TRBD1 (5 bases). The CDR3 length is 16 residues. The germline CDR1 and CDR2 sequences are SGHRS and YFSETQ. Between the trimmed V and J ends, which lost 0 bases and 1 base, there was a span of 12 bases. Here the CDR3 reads CASSLAQVTGTDTQYF. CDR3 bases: TGCGCCAGCAGCTTGGCCCAGGTGACAGGCACAGATACGCAGTATTTT.

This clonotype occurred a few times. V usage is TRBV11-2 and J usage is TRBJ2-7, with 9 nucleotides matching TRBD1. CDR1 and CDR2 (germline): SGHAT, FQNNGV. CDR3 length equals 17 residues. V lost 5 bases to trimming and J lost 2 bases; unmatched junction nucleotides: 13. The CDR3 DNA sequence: TGTGCCAGCAGCCCACTCCGGGACAGGGTTCTTCCCTACGAGCAGTACTTC. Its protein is CASSPLRDRVLPYEQYF. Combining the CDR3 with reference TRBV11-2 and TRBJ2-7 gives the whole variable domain EAGVAQSPRYKIIEKRQSVAFWCNPISGHATLYWYQQILGQGPKLLIQFQNNGVVDDSQLPKDRFSAERLKGVDSTLKIQPAKLEDSAVYLCASSPLRDRVLPYEQYFGPGTRLTVT.

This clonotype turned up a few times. The CDR3: CASSAGTGPNNEQYV. The DNA for the CDR3 is TGTGCCAGCTCCGCCGGGACAGGGCCCAACAACGAGCAGTACGTC. The V and J genes are TRBV18 and TRBJ2-7, with TRBD1 identical over 9 bases. CDR3 length equals 15 residues. Looked up from germline, CDR1 is KGHSH and CDR2 is LQKENI. V lost 6 bases to trimming and J lost 5 bases; unmatched junction nucleotides: 11.

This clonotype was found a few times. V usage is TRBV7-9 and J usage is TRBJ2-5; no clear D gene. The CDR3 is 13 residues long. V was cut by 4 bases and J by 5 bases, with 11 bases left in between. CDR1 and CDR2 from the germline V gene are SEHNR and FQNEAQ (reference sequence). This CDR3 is CASSSPSRETQYF. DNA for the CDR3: TGTGCCAGCAGCTCCCCCTCGCGGGAGACCCAGTACTTC.

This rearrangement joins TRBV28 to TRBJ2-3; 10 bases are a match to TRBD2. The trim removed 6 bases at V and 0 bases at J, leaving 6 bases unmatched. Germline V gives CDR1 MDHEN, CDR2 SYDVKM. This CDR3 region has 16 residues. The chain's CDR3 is CASSRLAGASTDTQYF. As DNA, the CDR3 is TGTGCCAGCAGCCGTCTAGCGGGGGCTAGCACAGATACGCAGTATTTT.

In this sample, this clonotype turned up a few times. For the CDR3, the DNA is TGTGCCAGCAGTCCGTTCAACACCGGGGAGCTGTTTTTT. This gives the protein CASSPFNTGELFF. The chain is built from TRBV12-3 or TRBV12-4 and TRBJ2-2; no clear D. The CDR3 loop spans 13 amino acids. Trimming took off 5 bases at V and 2 bases at J, with 6 bases between the two ends.

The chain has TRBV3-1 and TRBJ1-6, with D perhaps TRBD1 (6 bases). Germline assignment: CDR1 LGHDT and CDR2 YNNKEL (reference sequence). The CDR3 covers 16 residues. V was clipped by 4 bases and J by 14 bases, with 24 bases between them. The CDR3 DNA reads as TGTGCCAGCAGCCGGGGGCCTGAGACCACAGGGACGGCCCTCCACTTT. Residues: CASSRGPETTGTALHF.

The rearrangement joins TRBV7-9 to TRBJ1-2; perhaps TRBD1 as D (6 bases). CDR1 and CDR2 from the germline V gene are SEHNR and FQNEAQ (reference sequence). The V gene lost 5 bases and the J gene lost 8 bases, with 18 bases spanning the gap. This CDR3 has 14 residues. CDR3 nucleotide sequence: TGTGCCAGCAGCCCTCGACAGGCGGATGCGGGCTACACCTTC. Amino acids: CASSPRQADAGYTF.

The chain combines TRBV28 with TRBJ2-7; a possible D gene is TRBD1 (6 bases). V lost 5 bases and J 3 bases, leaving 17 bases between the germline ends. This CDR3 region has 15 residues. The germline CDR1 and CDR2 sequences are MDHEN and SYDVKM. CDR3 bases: TGTGCCAGCAGTCCAACTGTTACAGGGTTCTACGAGCAGTACGTC. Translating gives CASSPTVTGFYEQYV.

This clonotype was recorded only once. Here the CDR3 DNA reads TGTGCCAGCAGTTTAGTGGGGGCCCTGGGGGCCAACGTCCTGACTTTC. Translated, it gives CASSLVGALGANVLTF. The gene calls are TRBV12-3 or TRBV12-4 and TRBJ2-6, with a tentative D call TRBD1 (6 bases). This CDR3 contains 16 residues. V lost 1 base to trimming and J lost 4 bases, with 11 bases between them.

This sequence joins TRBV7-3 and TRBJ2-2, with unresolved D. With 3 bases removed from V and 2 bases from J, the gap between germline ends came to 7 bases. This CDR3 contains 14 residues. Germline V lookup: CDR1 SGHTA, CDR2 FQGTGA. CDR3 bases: TGTGCCAGCAGCTTCGCAGAAAACACCGGGGAGCTGTTTTTT. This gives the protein CASSFAENTGELFF.

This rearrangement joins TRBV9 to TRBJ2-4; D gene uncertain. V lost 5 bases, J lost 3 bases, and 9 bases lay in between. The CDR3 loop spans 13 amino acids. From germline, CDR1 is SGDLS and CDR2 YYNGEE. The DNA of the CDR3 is TGTGCCAGCAGTGGGTCGGACAAAAACATTCAGTACTTC. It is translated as CASSGSDKNIQYF.

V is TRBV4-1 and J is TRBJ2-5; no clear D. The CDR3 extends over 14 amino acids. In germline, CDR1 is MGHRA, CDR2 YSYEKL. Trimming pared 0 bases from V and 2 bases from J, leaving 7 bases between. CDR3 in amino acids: CASSQDLYQETQYF. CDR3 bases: TGCGCCAGCAGCCAAGATCTTTATCAAGAGACCCAGTACTTC.